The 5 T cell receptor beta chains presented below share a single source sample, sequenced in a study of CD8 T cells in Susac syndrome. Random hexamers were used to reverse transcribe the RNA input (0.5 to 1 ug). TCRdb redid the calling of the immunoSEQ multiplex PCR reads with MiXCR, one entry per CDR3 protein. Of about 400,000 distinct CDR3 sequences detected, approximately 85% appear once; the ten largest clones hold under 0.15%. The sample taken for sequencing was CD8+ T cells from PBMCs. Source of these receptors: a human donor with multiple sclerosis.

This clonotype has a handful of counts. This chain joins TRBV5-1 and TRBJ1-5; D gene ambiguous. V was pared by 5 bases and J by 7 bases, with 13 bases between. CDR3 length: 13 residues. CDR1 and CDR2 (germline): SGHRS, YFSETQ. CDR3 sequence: CASSQEPGQPQHF. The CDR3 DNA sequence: TGCGCCAGCAGTCAAGAACCGGGGCAGCCCCAGCATTTT.

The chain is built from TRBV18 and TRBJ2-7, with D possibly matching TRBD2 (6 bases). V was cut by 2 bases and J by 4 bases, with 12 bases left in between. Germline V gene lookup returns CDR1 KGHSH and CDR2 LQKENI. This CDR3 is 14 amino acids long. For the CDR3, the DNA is TGTGCCAGCTCACCAGTCGGGACTGGGTACGAGCAGTACTTC. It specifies CASSPVGTGYEQYF.

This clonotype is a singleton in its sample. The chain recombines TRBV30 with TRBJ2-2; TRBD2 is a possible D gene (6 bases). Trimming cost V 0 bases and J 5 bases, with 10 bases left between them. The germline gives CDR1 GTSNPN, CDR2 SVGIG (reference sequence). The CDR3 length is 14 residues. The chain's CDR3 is CAWSVLGTTGELFF. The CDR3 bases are TGTGCCTGGAGTGTACTAGGGACTACCGGGGAGCTGTTTTTT. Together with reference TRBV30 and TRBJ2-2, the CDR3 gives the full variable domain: SQTIHQWPATLVQPVGSPLSLECTVEGTSNPNLYWYRQAAGRGLQLLFYSVGIGQISSEVPQNLSASRPQDRQFILSSKKLLLSDSGFYLCAWSVLGTTGELFFGEGSRLTVL.

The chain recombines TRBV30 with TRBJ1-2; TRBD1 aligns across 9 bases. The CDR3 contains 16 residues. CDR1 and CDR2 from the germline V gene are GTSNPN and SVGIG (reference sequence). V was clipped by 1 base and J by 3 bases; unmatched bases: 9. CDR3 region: CAWSGTGEDADYGYTF. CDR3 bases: TGTGCCTGGAGTGGGACAGGGGAGGATGCTGACTATGGCTACACCTTC.

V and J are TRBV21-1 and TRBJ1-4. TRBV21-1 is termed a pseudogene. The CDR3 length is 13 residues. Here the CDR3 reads CASPPFEEEKLFF. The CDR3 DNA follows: TGTGCCAGCCCGCCTTTCGAAGAGGAAAAACTGTTTTTT.